This TCR beta chain came from a study of human T cells and chemical hapten exposure. The study, taken as a whole, reports: There was no change with DPC sensitization in TCRs above 1 in 1000 frequency.

Unique molecular identifiers were attached to individual cDNA molecules within the library. TCRdb re-called the RACE reads with MiXCR, one entry per CDR3 protein. The sample contains roughly 42,000 distinct CDR3 sequences, 8.5% to 10% of which appear only once. This clonotype is judged medium-sized (0.01 to 0.1%). Its target is unknown. As to time point: patch test 2, 6 weeks after DPC sensitization. The treatment was: therapeutic diphenylcyclopropenone sensitization with weekly scalp DPC. Sequencing started from total RNA isolated from unfractionated whole blood. Trimming removed 4 bases from V and 2 bases from J, with 10 bases in between. The CDR3 has 14 residues. Per the germline V gene, CDR1 is SGHDN and CDR2 is FVKESK.

This sample comprised whole blood, obtained in connection with sensitization to the hapten diphenylcyclopropenone (DPC). This chain links TRBV14 with TRBJ2-3; D is perhaps TRBD1 or TRBD2 (5 bases each). The clonotype comes from a young woman with alopecia areata. Some clones in this sample may be carry-over from other donors' samples. This chain's CDR3 is CASSPVGTTDTQYF. CDR3 coding DNA: TGTGCCAGCAGCCCGGTCGGGACCACAGATACGCAGTATTTT.